A selection of T cell receptor beta chains follows, all from one sample in a study of shared clonotypes between healthy human individuals. Here immunoSEQ multiplex PCR was the method, and the copy in TCRdb shows in-frame clones only, minus some. The sample lists approximately 2.3 million clones, roughly 93% occurring once. The material sequenced was naive CD4+ T cells from PBMCs. All receptors derive from a man aged 18 to 29 in good health. Some clones in this sample may be carry-over from other donors' samples. The CDR3 runs from the conserved cysteine through the conserved F or W. Fields, in order: V gene, D gene, J gene, clone size, CDR3 protein, CDR3 DNA. A D gene is named only where the DNA matches it firmly. Part of the rows lack a size; the others show once, few, many or a class for expanded clones.

TRBV19	TRBD1	TRBJ1-1	-	CASRTGQTSNTEAFF	TGTGCCAGCCGGACGGGACAGACCTCGAACACTGAAGCTTTCTTT
TRBV28	-	TRBJ2-1	-	CASSTFNNEQFF	TGTGCCAGCAGCACTTTTAACAATGAGCAGTTCTTC
TRBV6-1	-	TRBJ1-2	-	CASTISGRGYTF	TGTGCCAGCACCATCTCCGGTCGAGGCTACACCTTC
TRBV2	TRBD2	TRBJ2-1	-	CASSGLAYNEQFF	TGTGCCAGTTCAGGACTAGCATACAATGAGCAGTTCTTC
TRBV28	TRBD1	TRBJ1-1	once	CASSLRYRGPQRTEAFF	TGTGCCAGCAGTTTGCGATACAGGGGCCCCCAGAGGACTGAAGCTTTCTTT
TRBV9	-	TRBJ1-1	-	CASSVTSENTEAFF	TGTGCCAGCAGCGTAACGAGTGAGAACACTGAAGCTTTCTTT
TRBV29-1	-	TRBJ2-7	-	CSVSRLLSYEQYF	TGCAGCGTTTCACGATTACTCTCCTACGAGCAGTACTTC
TRBV18	-	TRBJ2-3	-	CASSPRGGSTDTQYF	TGTGCCAGCTCACCGCGCGGTGGTAGTACAGATACGCAGTATTTT
TRBV2	-	TRBJ2-5	-	CASSEPRPGGETQYF	TGTGCCAGCAGTGAACCCCGGCCAGGCGGAGAGACCCAGTACTTC
TRBV6-1	-	TRBJ2-2	-	CASPDRRDTGELFF	TGTGCCAGCCCAGACAGGCGAGACACCGGGGAGCTGTTTTTT
TRBV10-3	-	TRBJ2-7	-	CAIGRQVYEQYF	TGTGCCATCGGCCGACAGGTATACGAGCAGTACTTC
TRBV2	-	TRBJ2-2	-	CASKLRDTATGELFF	TGTGCCAGCAAGCTCCGGGACACGGCTACCGGGGAGCTGTTTTTT
TRBV4-3	-	TRBJ2-3	-	CASSPGRQSPDTQYF	TGCGCCAGCAGCCCCGGGAGACAGAGTCCAGATACGCAGTATTTT
TRBV11-2	-	TRBJ2-3	-	CASSLRRDTDTQYF	TGTGCCAGCAGCTTAAGAAGAGACACAGATACGCAGTATTTT
TRBV2	TRBD1	TRBJ1-5	few	CASSRTGRVQPQHF	TGTGCCAGCAGTCGGACAGGCCGGGTTCAGCCCCAGCATTTT
TRBV9	TRBD2	TRBJ2-1	-	CASSADLAGPTYNEQFF	TGTGCCAGCAGCGCCGATCTAGCGGGGCCTACCTACAATGAGCAGTTCTTC
TRBV19	-	TRBJ1-4	few	CASSRERLLTNEKLFF	TGTGCCAGTAGCCGGGAACGCCTTCTGACTAATGAAAAACTGTTTTTT
TRBV18	-	TRBJ2-2	-	CASSPSGYTGELFF	TGTGCCAGCTCACCATCAGGGTATACCGGGGAGCTGTTTTTT
TRBV5-4	TRBD1	TRBJ2-3	-	CASSWKTGVGDTQYF	TGTGCCAGCAGCTGGAAGACAGGGGTGGGAGATACGCAGTATTTT
TRBV5-1	-	TRBJ2-7	-	CASKLQAASYEQYF	TGCGCCAGTAAGCTTCAAGCGGCCTCCTACGAGCAGTACTTC
TRBV6-5	TRBD1	TRBJ1-4	-	CASSPERTGELFF	TGTGCCAGCAGTCCCGAGAGGACAGGGGAACTGTTTTTT
TRBV2	-	TRBJ1-3	few	CASSEGAGSGNTIYF	TGTGCCAGCAGTGAGGGGGCCGGATCTGGAAACACCATATATTTT
TRBV5-5	-	TRBJ1-2	-	CASSLALIDYGYTF	TGTGCCAGCAGCTTGGCCCTAATCGACTATGGCTACACCTTC
TRBV15	-	TRBJ2-7	-	CATQQDRLSSYEQYF	TGTGCCACTCAACAAGACAGGTTGAGCTCCTACGAGCAGTACTTC
TRBV4-2	-	TRBJ1-1	once	CASSQGWGARTEAFF	TGTGCCAGCAGCCAAGGGTGGGGGGCGCGGACTGAAGCTTTCTTT
TRBV18	TRBD1	TRBJ1-1	-	CASSPNRGPGTEAFF	TGTGCCAGCTCACCAAACAGGGGCCCGGGGACTGAAGCTTTCTTT
TRBV5-8	-	TRBJ1-3	-	CASSLRRNTIYF	TGTGCCAGCAGCTTGAGGAGAAACACCATATATTTT
TRBV28	-	TRBJ2-1	few	CATLQGSSYNEQFF	TGTGCCACGTTACAGGGTAGCTCCTACAATGAGCAGTTCTTC
TRBV7-2	TRBD2	TRBJ2-2	-	CASSFLAGVNTGELFF	TGTGCCAGCAGCTTCCTAGCGGGAGTAAACACCGGGGAGCTGTTTTTT
TRBV28	-	TRBJ2-7	-	CASSAGGFKDEQYF	TGTGCCAGCAGCGCCGGGGGATTCAAAGACGAGCAGTACTTC
TRBV7-9	-	TRBJ2-1	-	CASSLRTISDEQFF	TGTGCCAGCAGCCTGAGGACGATTTCGGATGAGCAGTTCTTC
TRBV28	-	TRBJ2-2	-	CASSFGTGELFF	TGTGCCAGCAGTTTTGGTACCGGGGAGCTGTTTTTT
TRBV28	-	TRBJ2-7	-	CASSLSGTLGEQYF	TGTGCCAGCAGTTTATCGGGCACCCTCGGAGAGCAGTACTTC
TRBV29-1	-	TRBJ2-3	-	CSGTFGSTDTQYF	TGCAGCGGAACTTTCGGTAGCACAGATACGCAGTATTTT
TRBV6-6	-	TRBJ2-2	-	CASSPLSRGNTGELFF	TGTGCCAGCAGTCCCCTATCGCGGGGGAACACCGGGGAGCTGTTTTTT
TRBV19	-	TRBJ2-3	-	CASRGNTDTQYF	TGTGCCAGTAGGGGCAACACAGATACGCAGTATTTT
TRBV4-3	TRBD1	TRBJ1-3	-	CASSQHRGLSDTIYF	TGCGCCAGCAGCCAGCACAGGGGCTTGAGCGACACCATATATTTT
TRBV10-3	-	TRBJ2-6	-	CAITAKAPSSGANVLTF	TGTGCCATCACAGCTAAGGCGCCTAGCTCTGGGGCCAACGTCCTGACTTTC
TRBV5-1	-	TRBJ2-1	-	CASSLLTGSSYNEQFF	TGCGCCAGCAGCTTGTTAACGGGAAGCTCCTACAATGAGCAGTTCTTC
TRBV28	-	TRBJ1-5	-	CASRFSNWSAQHF	TGTGCCAGCAGATTCTCTAATTGGTCAGCCCAGCATTTT
TRBV9	-	TRBJ2-1	-	CASSPGARDYNEQFF	TGTGCCAGCAGCCCAGGGGCTAGGGACTACAATGAGCAGTTCTTC
TRBV28	-	TRBJ2-7	-	CASSFDRVRQQYF	TGTGCCAGCAGTTTTGATAGGGTCAGGCAGCAGTACTTC
TRBV30	-	TRBJ1-4	-	CAWTAHLTTNEKLFF	TGTGCCTGGACGGCACACTTGACGACTAATGAAAAACTGTTTTTT
TRBV6-5	TRBD1	TRBJ2-1	-	CASSRTGGKYNEQFF	TGTGCCAGCAGTCGTACAGGGGGGAAATACAATGAGCAGTTCTTC